This entry concerns a single T cell receptor (beta chain). Using its own MiXCR run on the reads, TCRdb lists one record per CDR3 protein. The sample includes about 13,000 distinct CDR3 sequences, under 20% of them seen just once. These data come from a study of liver allograft versus peripheral blood T cells. Study at large: Transplanted-liver and recipient peripheral blood T cell receptor repertoires were compared.

Trimming left V 3 bases short and J 2 bases short, with 14 bases between. The CDR3 is made up of 15 amino acids. The V gene's germline CDR1 is KGHSH and CDR2 LQKENI. The TCR originated in a human patient who had a liver transplant. The graft donor may be the source of some T cells. The chain couples TRBV18 to TRBJ2-7; D is unclear. The CDR3 spells CASSPSGGTTYEQYF. CDR3 nucleotides: TGTGCCAGCTCACCCTCCGGCGGAACGACCTACGAGCAGTACTTC.